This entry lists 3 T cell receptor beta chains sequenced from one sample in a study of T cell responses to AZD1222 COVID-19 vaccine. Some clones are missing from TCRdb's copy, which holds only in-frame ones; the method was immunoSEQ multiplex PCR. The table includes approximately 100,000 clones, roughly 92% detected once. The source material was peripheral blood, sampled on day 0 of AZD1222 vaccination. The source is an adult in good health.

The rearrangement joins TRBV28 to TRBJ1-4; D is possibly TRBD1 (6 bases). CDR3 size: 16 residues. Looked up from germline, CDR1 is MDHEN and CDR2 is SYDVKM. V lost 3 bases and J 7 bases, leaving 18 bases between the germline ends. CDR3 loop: CASSFTLWDTSEKLFF. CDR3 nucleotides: TGTGCCAGCAGTTTCACTCTTTGGGACACTTCTGAAAAACTGTTTTTT.

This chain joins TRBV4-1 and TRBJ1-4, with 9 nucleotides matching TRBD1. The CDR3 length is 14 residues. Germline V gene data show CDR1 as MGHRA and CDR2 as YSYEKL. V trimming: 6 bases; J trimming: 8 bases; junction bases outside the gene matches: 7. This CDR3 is CASSLTGGAEKLFF. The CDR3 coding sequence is TGCGCCAGCAGTCTCACAGGGGGCGCGGAAAAACTGTTTTTT.

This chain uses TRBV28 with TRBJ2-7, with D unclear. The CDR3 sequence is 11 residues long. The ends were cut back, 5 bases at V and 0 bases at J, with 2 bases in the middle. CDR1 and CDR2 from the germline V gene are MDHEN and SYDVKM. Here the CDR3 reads CASSTSYEQYF. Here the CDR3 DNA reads TGTGCCAGCAGTACCTCCTACGAGCAGTACTTC.